The 16 T cell receptor beta chains below were found in one sample sequenced in a study of neurological immune-mediated disorders. TCRdb reprocessed the 5' RACE reads via MiXCR and lists one record per CDR3 protein. The sample includes 54,000 or so distinct CDR3 sequences, about 3.8% seen only once; the top ten take around 6.5%. Material for sequencing was PBMCs. All receptors come from a man aged 55 to 70 with multiple sclerosis.

The CDR3 protein is CSALAGTSGSYNEQFF. Written as DNA, the CDR3 is TGCAGTGCTCTTGCCGGGACTAGCGGATCATACAATGAGCAGTTCTTC. The chain links TRBV20-1 to TRBJ2-1; 11 nucleotides match TRBD2. The V and J ends lost 5 bases and 4 bases, in that order; junction bases with no gene match: 10. CDR1 is DFQATT and CDR2 is SNEGSKA in the germline V gene (reference sequence). This CDR3 is built from 16 residues.

This clonotype was recorded at least ten times. V usage is TRBV5-6 and J usage is TRBJ2-4; 9 nucleotides align to TRBD1. This CDR3 spans 16 amino acids. Germline V gives CDR1 SGHDT, CDR2 YYEEEE. V gave up 1 base and J gave up 3 bases; unmatched junction bases: 5. The CDR3 region has the DNA TGTGCCAGCAGCTTGACAGGGGGCGCCGGCAAAAACATTCAGTACTTC. Amino acid sequence: CASSLTGGAGKNIQYF.

This clonotype was picked up many times. The gene calls are TRBV2 and TRBJ2-2, with TRBD1 as a possible D gene (6 bases). This CDR3 is built from 15 residues. V gave up 8 bases and J gave up 0 bases, with 13 bases separating them. Germline loops: CDR1 SNHLY, CDR2 FYNNEI. Here the CDR3 DNA reads TGTGCCAGCTTACGCGACAGGACGAACACCGGGGAGCTGTTTTTT. As protein: CASLRDRTNTGELFF.

This clonotype was counted many times. The chain has TRBV20-1 and TRBJ1-6, with D unresolved. CDR3 length equals 13 residues. In germline, CDR1 is DFQATT, CDR2 SNEGSKA (reference sequence). Trimming left V 1 base short and J 5 bases short, with 6 bases between. The CDR3 nucleotides read TGCAGTGCTAGAGTCAGCCATAATTCACCCCTCCACTTT. Protein product: CSARVSHNSPLHF.

In this sample, this clonotype turned up many times. CDR3 residues: CASSLVTGVETQYF. Written as DNA, the CDR3 is TGTGCCAGCAGTTTAGTGACAGGGGTGGAGACCCAGTACTTC. The rearrangement links TRBV12-3 or TRBV12-4 to TRBJ2-5; 8 bases are shared with TRBD1. The CDR3 length is 14 residues. V lost 1 base to trimming and J lost 5 bases; unmatched junction nucleotides: 3.

This clonotype showed up just a few times. V gene TRBV20-1 combines with J gene TRBJ2-1, with TRBD2 as a possible D gene (7 bases). Between the trimmed V and J ends, which lost 8 bases and 5 bases, there was a span of 19 bases. Per germline, CDR1 DFQATT and CDR2 SNEGSKA (reference sequence). The CDR3 extends over 14 amino acids. For the CDR3, the DNA is TGCAGTCGGGGGGCTTTCCTCAAGGACAATGAGCAGTTCTTC. Protein product: CSRGAFLKDNEQFF.

This clonotype was observed a handful of times. The chain uses TRBV20-1 and TRBJ2-3; D tentatively fits TRBD1 or TRBD2 (6 bases each). The V end was cut by 7 bases, the J end by 3 bases, with 14 bases between. The V gene's germline CDR1 is DFQATT and CDR2 SNEGSKA (reference sequence). The CDR3 runs 13 residues. The CDR3 is CSVGGRGTDTQYF. Written as DNA, the CDR3 is TGCAGTGTCGGGGGCAGGGGAACAGATACGCAGTATTTT.

The chain has TRBV9 and TRBJ1-2; TRBD1 aligns across 8 bases. Trimming at V came to 5 bases and at J to 4 bases, leaving 7 bases not matched to a gene. The length of the CDR3 is 14 residues. CDR1 is SGDLS and CDR2 is YYNGEE in the germline V gene. The CDR3 DNA reads TGTGCCAGCAGTGACGACAGGGGCTTCTATGGCTACACCTTC. Translated: CASSDDRGFYGYTF.

This clonotype came up many times. The chain recombines TRBV6-1 with TRBJ2-1, with D hard to call. V gave up 0 bases and J gave up 10 bases, with 7 bases separating them. This CDR3 contains 12 residues. Germline lookup yields CDR1 MNHNS and CDR2 SASEGT. The CDR3 bases are TGTGCCAGCAGTGAAGCCCTACTGGAGCAGTTCTTC. It translates to CASSEALLEQFF.

This clonotype was seen repeatedly, ten times or more. V and J are TRBV6-6 and TRBJ2-5; D possibly corresponds to TRBD1 (5 bases). Per the germline V gene, CDR1 is MNHNY and CDR2 is SVGAGI (reference sequence). V lost 6 bases and J lost 1, with 18 bases in between. The CDR3 covers 16 residues. The CDR3 sequence is CASRTPKGPLQETQYF. The CDR3 bases are TGTGCCAGCAGGACCCCCAAGGGGCCCCTCCAAGAGACCCAGTACTTC.

The sample holds many counts of this clonotype. The chain uses TRBV4-2 and TRBJ1-2, with D perhaps TRBD1 (6 bases). Germline assignment: CDR1 LGHNA and CDR2 YNFKEQ. The ends were cut back, 3 bases at V and 6 bases at J, with 14 bases in the middle. This CDR3 has 14 residues. The CDR3 sequence is CASSHLEGVDGYTF. The DNA of the CDR3 is TGTGCCAGCAGCCACCTCGAGGGGGTTGATGGCTACACCTTC.

This clonotype was detected many times. The CDR3 nucleotides read TGTGCCAGCATGAGAGACAGATCGTCCTACGAGCAGTACTTC. Residues: CASMRDRSSYEQYF. V gene TRBV27 combines with J gene TRBJ2-7; tentatively, D is TRBD1 (5 bases). Trimming stripped 7 bases from V and 1 base from J, with 14 bases between. The CDR3 totals 14 residues. In germline, CDR1 is MNHEY, CDR2 SMNVEV (reference sequence).

The V and J genes are TRBV12-3 or TRBV12-4 and TRBJ1-3; possibly TRBD1 for D (5 bases). Trimming cost V 6 bases and J 2 bases, with 11 bases left between them. The CDR3 extends over 14 amino acids. CDR3 in DNA: TGTGCCAGCAGCCTTAGAGGGGCTGGAAACACCATATATTTT. This codes for CASSLRGAGNTIYF.

At least ten counts were recorded for this clonotype. V usage is TRBV7-6 and J usage is TRBJ2-2; 12 bases map to TRBD1. The V segment lost 5 bases and the J segment 5 bases; nucleotides outside the gene matches: 6. Germline assignment: CDR1 SGHVS and CDR2 FNYEAQ. The CDR3 consists of 16 residues. CDR3: CASSAGQGARTGELFF. The CDR3 nucleotides read TGTGCCAGCAGCGCGGGACAGGGGGCGCGAACCGGGGAGCTGTTTTTT.

This clonotype was seen many times. The genes are TRBV9 and TRBJ2-7; D uncertain. V was shortened by 0 bases and J by 0 bases, with 7 bases between the two germline ends. This CDR3 spans 14 amino acids. CDR1 is SGDLS and CDR2 is YYNGEE in the germline V gene. The CDR3 loop reads CASSVEVFSYEQYF. The CDR3 coding sequence is TGTGCCAGCAGCGTAGAGGTCTTCTCCTACGAGCAGTACTTC.

This clonotype was observed at least ten times. The chain combines TRBV2 with TRBJ2-7, with 8 nucleotides matching TRBD1. Per germline, CDR1 SNHLY and CDR2 FYNNEI. V trimming: 7 bases; J trimming: 1 base; junction bases outside the gene matches: 0. The CDR3 runs 12 residues. The CDR3 reads CASNRGSYEQYF. The CDR3 DNA follows: TGTGCCAGCAACAGGGGGTCCTACGAGCAGTACTTC.